This T cell receptor beta chain was profiled in a study of radiation and T cells in renal cell carcinoma. Using immunoSEQ multiplex PCR, the repertoire was profiled, and TCRdb retains in-frame clones only, with some absent. The table lists more than 75,000 clones, about 86% of them singletons. The CDR3 is 15 residues long. Losses at the gene ends were 7 bases for V and 6 bases for J; bases not matched to a gene: 6. Looked up from germline, CDR1 is LNHDA and CDR2 is SQIVND (reference sequence). Time point given: blood 2 weeks post-SBRT. The treatment was: 15 Gy SBRT to primary tumor, nephrectomy 4 weeks later.

This receptor was identified in a woman between 50 and 59 years old with renal cell carcinoma. The chain is built from TRBV19 and TRBJ2-1; 13 nucleotides line up with TRBD2. This specimen was blood, taken from a patient whose treatment included radiotherapy and nephrectomy. This chain's CDR3 is CASTPLAGGGNEQFF. In DNA, the CDR3 is TGTGCCAGTACGCCACTAGCGGGGGGGGGCAATGAGCAGTTCTTC.